The 22 T cell receptor beta chains below were found in one sample sequenced in a study of T cell changes during pregnancy in multiple sclerosis. TCRdb's table, derived via immunoSEQ multiplex PCR, lists solely in-frame clones and lacks some. Among 45,000 to 55,000 clones listed, 70% to 90% were seen once. The sequenced sample was peripheral blood, obtained in the first trimester of pregnancy. All receptors derive from a female donor with multiple sclerosis, enrolled in a pregnancy study.

The chain carries TRBV2 and TRBJ2-7, with D possibly matching TRBD1 (5 bases). V was shortened by 9 bases and J by 2 bases, with 14 bases between the two germline ends. CDR1 and CDR2 from the germline V gene are SNHLY and FYNNEI. The CDR3 is 13 amino acids. The CDR3 DNA sequence: TGTGCCAGGTCCCAGGGATCCGCCTACGAGCAGTACTTC. It codes for CARSQGSAYEQYF.

This chain joins TRBV7-2 and TRBJ1-2; D perhaps matches TRBD1 (5 bases). Trimming took 1 base from V and 8 from J, leaving 20 bases between them. CDR1 and CDR2 (germline): SGHTA, FQGNSA. There are 16 residues in the CDR3. CDR3 amino acids: CASSLGGRGWAGGYTF. In DNA, the CDR3 is TGTGCCAGCAGCTTAGGGGGCCGGGGATGGGCGGGGGGCTACACCTTC. The complete variable domain, with remaining parts taken from reference TRBV7-2 and TRBJ1-2, reads GAGVSQSPSNKVTEKGKDVELRCDPISGHTALYWYRQSLGQGLEFLIYFQGNSAPDKSGLPSDRFSAERTGGSVSTLTIQRTQQEDSAVYLCASSLGGRGWAGGYTFGSGTRLTVV.

V gene TRBV4-1 combines with J gene TRBJ2-3; the match to TRBD2 covers 10 bases. The V segment lost 4 bases and the J segment 6 bases; nucleotides outside the gene matches: 7. The CDR3 has 15 residues. Per the germline V gene, CDR1 is MGHRA and CDR2 is YSYEKL. CDR3 nucleotide sequence: TGCGCCAGCAGCCGGACGGGACTAGCGTCGGATACGCAGTATTTT. Amino acid sequence: CASSRTGLASDTQYF.

The V and J genes are TRBV4-1 and TRBJ2-1, with a weak D call TRBD2 (5 bases). Deletions cut 4 bases from V and 4 bases from J, with 11 bases between. The CDR3 has 14 residues. Germline V gene data show CDR1 as MGHRA and CDR2 as YSYEKL. DNA for the CDR3: TGCGCCAGCAGCCTGAGTGGACTGTACAATGAGCAGTTCTTC. This sequence encodes CASSLSGLYNEQFF.

This sequence joins TRBV7-2 and TRBJ1-1, with D unresolved. V was shortened by 2 bases and J by 1 base, with 8 bases between the two germline ends. Germline V gene sequence: CDR1 SGHTA, CDR2 FQGNSA. This CDR3 spans 14 amino acids. CDR3 residues: CASSLFYRNTEAFF. CDR3 nucleotide sequence: TGTGCCAGCAGCTTATTTTACAGGAACACTGAAGCTTTCTTT.

The chain combines TRBV4-2 with TRBJ2-7; maybe TRBD2 (6 bases). The CDR3 length is 15 residues. Trimming left V 1 base short and J 6 bases short, with 16 bases between. Germline V lookup: CDR1 LGHNA, CDR2 YNFKEQ. The CDR3 reads CASSQVRLDVSEQYF. The CDR3 DNA sequence: TGTGCCAGCAGCCAAGTTAGACTAGACGTCTCCGAGCAGTACTTC.

The rearrangement joins TRBV4-1 to TRBJ1-2, with D unresolved. Germline CDR1 MGHRA, CDR2 YSYEKL. The V gene lost 1 base and the J gene lost 4 bases, with 16 bases spanning the gap. CDR3 length: 16 amino acids. CDR3 DNA sequence: TGCGCCAGCAGCCAAGTGGTCAGGCCGAACATCTATGGCTACACCTTC. Its protein product is CASSQVVRPNIYGYTF.

This chain uses TRBV7-8 with TRBJ1-1; tentative D call: TRBD1 (5 bases). Germline loops: CDR1 SGHVS, CDR2 FQNEAQ. Trimming shortened V by 4 bases and J by 1 base, and 7 bases separated the two germline ends. This CDR3 is 13 amino acids long. The DNA for the CDR3 is TGTGCCAGCAGCTCGACAGAGAACACTGAAGCTTTCTTT. Protein: CASSSTENTEAFF.

This clone has just one count. The chain employs TRBV30 and TRBJ2-4; D perhaps matches TRBD2 (6 bases). V was pared by 2 bases and J by 8 bases, with 7 bases between. CDR1 GTSNPN and CDR2 SVGIG come from the germline V gene (reference sequence). The CDR3 has 11 residues. Here the CDR3 reads CAWSWGDIQYF. CDR3 in DNA: TGTGCCTGGAGTTGGGGGGACATTCAGTACTTC.

The genes are TRBV9 and TRBJ1-1; D remains unclear. Deletions cut 0 bases from V and 1 base from J, with 10 bases between. Germline lookup yields CDR1 SGDLS and CDR2 YYNGEE. CDR3 size: 15 residues. The CDR3, as DNA: TGTGCCAGCAGCGTAGGCGTCCGCCAGAACACTGAAGCTTTCTTT. This translates into CASSVGVRQNTEAFF.

This clone was detected only once. The rearrangement links TRBV6-5 to TRBJ2-2; maybe TRBD1 (5 bases). The CDR3 sequence is 13 residues long. Germline V gives CDR1 MNHEY, CDR2 SVGAGI. Trimming left V 4 bases short and J 4 bases short, with 7 bases between. The CDR3 loop reads CASSSDITGELFF. As DNA, the CDR3 is TGTGCCAGCAGTTCGGACATCACCGGGGAGCTGTTTTTT.

V and J are TRBV18 and TRBJ2-3; 7 positions match TRBD1. This CDR3 has 15 residues. With 5 bases clipped from V and 2 bases from J, the junction kept 7 bases outside the gene matches. CDR1 and CDR2 (germline): KGHSH, LQKENI. The CDR3 DNA follows: TGTGCCAGCTCAGCAGGGACAGTAGACACAGATACGCAGTATTTT. Protein: CASSAGTVDTDTQYF.

The CDR3 reads CASSLIETLGYTF. CDR3 nucleotide sequence: TGTGCCAGCAGCTTAATCGAGACTCTGGGCTACACCTTC. The rearrangement uses TRBV5-6 and TRBJ1-2, with D unclear. This CDR3 is built from 13 residues. V lost 2 bases, J lost 8 bases, and 13 bases lay in between. Germline-derived CDR1 and CDR2 are SGHDT and YYEEEE.

The chain recombines TRBV9 with TRBJ2-2; D is ambiguous. V lost 1 base to trimming and J lost 1 base, with 17 bases between them. Germline CDR1 is SGDLS and CDR2 is YYNGEE. This CDR3 has 18 residues. The CDR3 nucleotides are TGTGCCAGCAGCGTATACCCAGGTGGCCCCTTGAACACCGGGGAGCTGTTTTTT. Its protein product is CASSVYPGGPLNTGELFF.

The rearrangement uses TRBV7-9 and TRBJ2-5, with 8 nucleotides matching TRBD2. Germline V gene data show CDR1 as SEHNR and CDR2 as FQNEAQ (reference sequence). The CDR3 sequence is 18 residues long. The trim removed 0 bases at V and 0 bases at J, leaving 9 bases unmatched. DNA of the CDR3: TGTGCCAGCAGCTTAGCGTTGGGCGCGGGGGGCTACCAAGAGACCCAGTACTTC. Amino acid sequence: CASSLALGAGGYQETQYF.

V usage is TRBV18 and J usage is TRBJ2-7; 8 bases match TRBD1. V lost 2 bases, J lost 3 bases, and 3 bases stayed unmatched. CDR3 length: 14 residues. Germline V gene sequence: CDR1 KGHSH, CDR2 LQKENI. The CDR3 here is CASSPGQGYYEQYF. CDR3 coding DNA: TGTGCCAGCTCACCAGGACAGGGTTACTACGAGCAGTACTTC.

The J gene is TRBJ1-5, the V gene TRBV19, with 7 bases matching TRBD1. This CDR3 has 17 amino acids. Germline V lookup: CDR1 LNHDA, CDR2 SQIVND (reference sequence). The V segment lost 7 bases and the J segment 2 bases; nucleotides outside the gene matches: 14. CDR3 bases: TGTGCCAGTATCGGGGGGGGAGACAGGGCCCGCAATCAGCCCCAGCATTTT. Translating gives CASIGGGDRARNQPQHF.

The chain employs TRBV5-1 and TRBJ2-2, with D perhaps TRBD2 (6 bases). This CDR3 spans 16 amino acids. Germline CDR1 reads SGHRS; CDR2 reads YFSETQ. V gave up 0 bases and J gave up 0 bases, with 9 bases separating them. The CDR3 DNA reads as TGCGCCAGCAGCTTGGTCTGGGGGGCGAACACCGGGGAGCTGTTTTTT. Translated: CASSLVWGANTGELFF.

This clone was recorded once. The chain links TRBV2 to TRBJ1-3, with unresolved D. This CDR3 is built from 13 residues. Germline assignment: CDR1 SNHLY and CDR2 FYNNEI. Trimming shortened V by 1 base and J by 8 bases, and 9 bases separated the two germline ends. In nucleotides, the CDR3 is TGTGCCAGCAGTGAAGTCGGGTGGGACACCATATATTTT. It encodes CASSEVGWDTIYF.

The genes are TRBV7-2 and TRBJ2-7; D is unclear. The V and J ends lost 1 base and 4 bases respectively, with 11 bases between them. Germline loops: CDR1 SGHTA, CDR2 FQGNSA. This CDR3 comprises 14 residues. The CDR3 DNA sequence: TGTGCCAGCAGCTTAGAGGCTAGAAAGTACGAGCAGTACTTC. Its protein is CASSLEARKYEQYF.

V and J are TRBV6-8 and TRBJ2-7, with TRBD1 identical over 7 bases. The CDR3 has 15 residues. The germline CDR1 and CDR2 sequences are MNHGY and SAAAGT. V gave up 2 bases and J gave up 4 bases; unmatched junction bases: 8. The CDR3 region has the DNA TGTGCCAGCAGTTACGGGCAGGGGGTACGATACGAGCAGTACTTC. Translation gives CASSYGQGVRYEQYF.

The chain uses TRBV5-1 and TRBJ1-2; D is unclear. The length of the CDR3 is 15 residues. Germline V gives CDR1 SGHRS, CDR2 YFSETQ. Trimming shortened V by 0 bases and J by 3 bases, and 12 bases separated the two germline ends. The CDR3 DNA reads TGCGCCAGCAGCTTGGGCCCCGACACCCACTATGGCTACACCTTC. This sequence encodes CASSLGPDTHYGYTF.